This TCR beta chain is from a study of T cell responses to AZD1222 COVID-19 vaccine. The protocol was immunoSEQ multiplex PCR, while the TCRdb copy is restricted to in-frame clones and leaves out a portion. The table records fewer than 180,000 clones, over 75% of them present only once. The germline V and J ends were trimmed by 4 bases and 0 bases, with 10 bases remaining between them. Looked up from germline, CDR1 is SGHRS and CDR2 is YFSETQ. The CDR3 loop spans 14 amino acids. A note on this clone: Its antigen is undetermined.

General study points: With dominance at 160-218 and 743-854, vaccine-associated CD4 TCRs spanned spike. Spike-specific TCR breadth and depth went up after people got two AZD1222 doses. Baseline seropositivity occurred in only six AZD1222 recipients.

The rearrangement joins TRBV5-1 to TRBJ1-1, with no clear D. The sample was peripheral blood, taken 28 days after the second AZD1222 dose. This receptor was taken from an adult who received the AZD1222 COVID-19 vaccine. The CDR3 DNA is TGCGCCAGCAGCGAGAGGACGGTGAACACTGAAGCTTTCTTT. Its translation is CASSERTVNTEAFF.